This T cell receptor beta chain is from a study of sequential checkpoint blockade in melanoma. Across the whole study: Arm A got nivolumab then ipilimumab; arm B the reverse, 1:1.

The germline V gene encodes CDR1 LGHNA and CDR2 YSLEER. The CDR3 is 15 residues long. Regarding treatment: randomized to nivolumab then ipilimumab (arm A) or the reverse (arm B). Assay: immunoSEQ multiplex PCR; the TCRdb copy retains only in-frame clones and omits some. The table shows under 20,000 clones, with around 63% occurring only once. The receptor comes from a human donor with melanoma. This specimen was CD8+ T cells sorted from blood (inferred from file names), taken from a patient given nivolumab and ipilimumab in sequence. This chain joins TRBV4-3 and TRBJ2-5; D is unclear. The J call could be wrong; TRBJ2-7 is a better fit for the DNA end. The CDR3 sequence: CASSQDPGRFYEQYF. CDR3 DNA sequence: TGCGCCAGCAGCCAAGATCCCGGCAGGTTCTACGAGCAGTACTTC.